The T cell receptor (beta chain) under discussion was sequenced for a study of blood T cell repertoires in COVID-19. In the study overall: Acute and convalescent COVID-19 samples came from the United States, Italy and Spain. The cDNA or gDNA used as material had been derived from T cells, B-cell-depleted T cells, or PBMCs.

Trimming cost V 6 bases and J 2 bases; bases outside gene matches: 2. The CDR3 has 13 residues. The germline V gene has CDR1 MRHNA and CDR2 SNTAGT. Source study methods: How many nucleated cells were present was estimated from reference gene primer amplification. TCRdb keeps only in-frame clones here, not all; method: immunoSEQ multiplex PCR. D and trimming come from the DNA, and the V and J calls and clone size come from that table. Of about 50,000 clones in the sample, approximately 90% are singletons; the top ten hold about 14%. The V gene is TRBV6-4, the J gene TRBJ2-5; 8 nucleotides match TRBD1. The receptor comes from a man between 70 and 80 years old with acute or convalescent COVID-19. Sequencing was done on a sample of peripheral blood. The CDR3, as DNA: TGTGCCAGCAGCCGGACAGGGCAAGAGACCCAGTACTTC. It specifies CASSRTGQETQYF.